This T cell receptor beta chain was recovered during a study of CD8 T cells in Susac syndrome. Study-wide points: Acknowledgment was made by the study that its TCR sequencing and HLA analysis involved a relatively small number of individuals.

Random hexamers were used to reverse transcribe the RNA input (0.5 to 1 ug). Across 54 Vbeta and 13 Jbeta, TCR beta CDR3 was amplified with immunoSEQ multiplex PCR. TCRdb fed the immunoSEQ multiplex PCR reads into MiXCR, producing one record per CDR3 protein. This sample has 160,000 or so distinct CDR3 sequences, with around 96% found just once. The multiple sclerosis controls were treatment-naive patients, and their relapsing-remitting disease was stable or active. TEMRA cells were enriched by FACS, and CD4+ and CD8+ T cells were negatively isolated. With regard to this clonotype: Antigen specificity is unknown.

CDR1 and CDR2 (germline): SQVTM, ANQGSEA. The V end lost 7 bases, the J end lost 3 bases, and 15 bases lay between the germline ends. The CDR3 consists of 13 residues. The sequencing sample was made of CD8+ T cells from PBMCs. The chain employs TRBV29-1 and TRBJ1-1, with D possibly being TRBD1 (5 bases). The clonotype originates from a human donor with multiple sclerosis. As DNA, the CDR3 is TGCAGCGGCAGACACCGGGGGGACACTGAAGCTTTCTTT. Translation: CSGRHRGDTEAFF.